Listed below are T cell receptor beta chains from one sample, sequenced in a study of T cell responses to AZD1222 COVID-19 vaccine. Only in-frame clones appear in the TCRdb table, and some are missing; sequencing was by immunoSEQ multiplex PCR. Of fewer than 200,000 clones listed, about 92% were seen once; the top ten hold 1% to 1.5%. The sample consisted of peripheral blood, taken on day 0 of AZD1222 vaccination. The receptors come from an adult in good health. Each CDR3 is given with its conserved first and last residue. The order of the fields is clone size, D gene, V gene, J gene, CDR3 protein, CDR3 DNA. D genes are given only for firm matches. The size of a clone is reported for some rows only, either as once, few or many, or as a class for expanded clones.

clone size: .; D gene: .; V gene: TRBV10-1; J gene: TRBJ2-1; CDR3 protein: CASSPTGGRGVF; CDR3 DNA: TGCGCCAGCAGTCCCACAGGGGGGAGGGGGGTCTTC
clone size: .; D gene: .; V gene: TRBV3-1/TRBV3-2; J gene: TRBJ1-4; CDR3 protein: CASSQDYPGPTGEKLFF; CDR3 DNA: TGTGCCAGCAGCCAAGATTACCCGGGGCCAACCGGGGAAAAACTGTTTTTT
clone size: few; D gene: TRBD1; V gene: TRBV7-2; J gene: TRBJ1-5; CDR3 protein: CASSQQGYQPQHF; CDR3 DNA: TGTGCCAGCAGCCAACAGGGGTATCAGCCCCAGCATTTT
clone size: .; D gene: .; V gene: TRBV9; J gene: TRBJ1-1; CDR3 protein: CASSVQSRTEAFF; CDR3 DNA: TGTGCCAGCAGCGTCCAGAGTAGGACTGAAGCTTTCTTT
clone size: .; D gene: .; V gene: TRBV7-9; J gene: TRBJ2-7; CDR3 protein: CASSSGVYEQYF; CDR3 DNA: TGTGCCAGCAGCTCCGGGGTCTACGAGCAGTACTTC
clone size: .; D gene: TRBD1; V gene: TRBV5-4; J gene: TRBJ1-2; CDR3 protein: CASSRGQPGTNTRVKGYTF; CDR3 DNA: TGTGCCAGCAGCCGGGGACAGCCTGGGACCAATACCCGGGTAAAGGGCTACACCTTC
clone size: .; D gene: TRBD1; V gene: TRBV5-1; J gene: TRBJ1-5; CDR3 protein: CASSPGGGAGNQPQHF; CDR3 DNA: TGCGCCAGCAGCCCAGGGGGGGGCGCGGGCAATCAGCCCCAGCATTTT
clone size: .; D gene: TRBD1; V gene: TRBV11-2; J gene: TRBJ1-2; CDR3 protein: CASSFQGANGYTF; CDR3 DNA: TGTGCCAGCAGCTTTCAGGGGGCGAACGGCTACACCTTC
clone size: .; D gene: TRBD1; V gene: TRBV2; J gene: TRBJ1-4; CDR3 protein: CASRTGFGKLFF; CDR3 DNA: TGTGCCAGCCGGACAGGGTTTGGGAAACTGTTTTTT
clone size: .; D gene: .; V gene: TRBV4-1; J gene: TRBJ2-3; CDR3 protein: CASSPTWATSTDTQYF; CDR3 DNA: TGCGCCAGCAGCCCTACATGGGCCACTAGCACAGATACGCAGTATTTT
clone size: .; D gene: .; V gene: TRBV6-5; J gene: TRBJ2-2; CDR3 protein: CASKGPGELFF; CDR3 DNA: TGTGCCAGCAAAGGACCCGGGGAGCTGTTTTTT
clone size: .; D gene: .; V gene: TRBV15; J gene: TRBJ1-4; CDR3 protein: CATSRAPRGGIKNEKLFF; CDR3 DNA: TGTGCCACCAGCAGAGCTCCTCGAGGGGGGATAAAAAATGAAAAACTGTTTTTT
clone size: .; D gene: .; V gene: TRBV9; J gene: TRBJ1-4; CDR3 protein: CASSVATANEKLFF; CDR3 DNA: TGTGCCAGCAGCGTAGCAACGGCCAATGAAAAACTGTTTTTT
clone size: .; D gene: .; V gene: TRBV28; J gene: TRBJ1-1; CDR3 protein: CASNRMTEAFF; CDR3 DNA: TGTGCCAGCAATCGTATGACTGAAGCTTTCTTT
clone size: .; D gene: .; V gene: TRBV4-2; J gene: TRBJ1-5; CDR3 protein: CASSQEAQSNQPQHF; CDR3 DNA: TGTGCCAGCAGCCAAGAGGCGCAGAGCAATCAGCCCCAGCATTTT
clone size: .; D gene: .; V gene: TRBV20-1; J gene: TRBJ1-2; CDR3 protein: CSAQDRYGYTF; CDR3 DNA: TGCAGTGCCCAAGACAGATATGGCTACACCTTC
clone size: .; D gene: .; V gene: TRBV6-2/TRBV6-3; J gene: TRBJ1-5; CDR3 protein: CASSYSKLSNQPQHF; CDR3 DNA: TGTGCCAGCAGTTACAGTAAACTCAGCAATCAGCCCCAGCATTTT
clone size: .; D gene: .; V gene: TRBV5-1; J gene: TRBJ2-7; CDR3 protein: CASSLGSSGSSYEQYF; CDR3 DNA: TGCGCCAGCAGCTTGGGATCGTCGGGGAGCTCCTACGAGCAGTACTTC
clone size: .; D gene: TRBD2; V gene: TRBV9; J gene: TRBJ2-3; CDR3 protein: CASSVTSGGSSTDTQYF; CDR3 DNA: TGTGCCAGCAGCGTAACCAGCGGGGGGAGTTCAACAGATACGCAGTATTTT